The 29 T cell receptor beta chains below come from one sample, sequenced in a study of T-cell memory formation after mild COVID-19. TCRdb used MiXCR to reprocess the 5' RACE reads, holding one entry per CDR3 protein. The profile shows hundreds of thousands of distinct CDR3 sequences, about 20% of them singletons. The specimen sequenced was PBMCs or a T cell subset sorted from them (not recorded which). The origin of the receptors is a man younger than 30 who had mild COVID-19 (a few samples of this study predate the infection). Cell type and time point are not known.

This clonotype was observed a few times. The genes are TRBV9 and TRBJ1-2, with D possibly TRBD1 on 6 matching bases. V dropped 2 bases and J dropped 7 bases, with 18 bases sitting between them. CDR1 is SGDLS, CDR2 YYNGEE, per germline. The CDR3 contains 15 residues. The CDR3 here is CASSVSGGRYSGYTF. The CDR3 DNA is TGTGCCAGCAGCGTGAGTGGGGGGCGATATAGTGGCTACACCTTC.

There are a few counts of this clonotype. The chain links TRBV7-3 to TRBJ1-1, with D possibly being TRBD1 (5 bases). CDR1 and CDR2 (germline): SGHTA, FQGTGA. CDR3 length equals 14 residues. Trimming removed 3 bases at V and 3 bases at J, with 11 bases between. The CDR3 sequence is CASSLTAGDTEAFF. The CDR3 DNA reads TGTGCCAGCAGCTTGACAGCGGGGGACACTGAAGCTTTCTTT.

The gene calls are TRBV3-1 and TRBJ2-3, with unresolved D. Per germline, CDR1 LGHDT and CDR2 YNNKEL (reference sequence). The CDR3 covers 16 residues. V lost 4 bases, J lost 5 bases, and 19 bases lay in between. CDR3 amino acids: CASSPPLGAPGDTQYF. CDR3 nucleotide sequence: TGTGCCAGCAGCCCGCCTCTGGGTGCCCCGGGAGATACGCAGTATTTT.

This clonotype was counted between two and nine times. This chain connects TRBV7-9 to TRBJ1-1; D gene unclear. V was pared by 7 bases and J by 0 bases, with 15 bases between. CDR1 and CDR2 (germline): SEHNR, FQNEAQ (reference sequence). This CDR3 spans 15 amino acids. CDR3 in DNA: TGTGCCAGCATCCTACCGACGCACATGAACACTGAAGCTTTCTTT. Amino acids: CASILPTHMNTEAFF. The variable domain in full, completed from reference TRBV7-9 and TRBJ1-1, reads DTGVSQNPRHKITKRGQNVTFRCDPISEHNRLYWYRQTLGQGPEFLTYFQNEAQLEKSRLLSDRFSAERPKGSFSTLEIQRTEQGDSAMYLCASILPTHMNTEAFFGQGTRLTVV.

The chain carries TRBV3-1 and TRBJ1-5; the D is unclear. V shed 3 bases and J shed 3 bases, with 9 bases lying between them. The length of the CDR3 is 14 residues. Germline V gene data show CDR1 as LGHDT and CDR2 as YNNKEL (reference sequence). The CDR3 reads CASSHSASNQPQHF. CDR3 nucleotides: TGTGCCAGCAGCCATTCGGCCTCCAATCAGCCCCAGCATTTT.

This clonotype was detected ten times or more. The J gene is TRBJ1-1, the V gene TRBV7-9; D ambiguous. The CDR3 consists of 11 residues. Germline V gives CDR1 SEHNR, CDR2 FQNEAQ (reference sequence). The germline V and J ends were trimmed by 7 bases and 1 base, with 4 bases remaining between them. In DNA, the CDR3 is TGTGCCAGCACGGGGAACACTGAAGCTTTCTTT. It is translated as CASTGNTEAFF.

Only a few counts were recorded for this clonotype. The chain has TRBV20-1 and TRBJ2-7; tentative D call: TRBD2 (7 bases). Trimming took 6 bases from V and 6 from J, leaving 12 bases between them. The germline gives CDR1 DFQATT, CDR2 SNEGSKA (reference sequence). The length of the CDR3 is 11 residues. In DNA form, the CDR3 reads TGCAGTGCCCCGCGGGGGCTCGAGCAGTACTTC. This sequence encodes CSAPRGLEQYF.

The CDR3 loop is CASSLAPRPPNEKLFF. CDR3 DNA sequence: TGTGCCAGCAGTTTGGCGCCCCGACCCCCTAATGAAAAACTGTTTTTT. The rearrangement uses TRBV6-2 or TRBV6-3 and TRBJ1-4; D ambiguous. CDR3 length: 16 amino acids. Trimming pared 4 bases from V and 3 bases from J, leaving 15 bases between. Germline V lookup: CDR1 MNHEY, CDR2 SVGEGT.

CDR3 region: CASSLETGLDTQYF. CDR3 sequence (DNA): TGTGCCAGCAGCTTAGAGACGGGGTTGGATACGCAGTATTTT. V gene TRBV7-2 combines with J gene TRBJ2-3; tentative D call: TRBD2 (5 bases). This CDR3 has 14 amino acids. Germline assignment: CDR1 SGHTA and CDR2 FQGNSA. V was shortened by 1 base and J by 6 bases, with 11 bases between the two germline ends.

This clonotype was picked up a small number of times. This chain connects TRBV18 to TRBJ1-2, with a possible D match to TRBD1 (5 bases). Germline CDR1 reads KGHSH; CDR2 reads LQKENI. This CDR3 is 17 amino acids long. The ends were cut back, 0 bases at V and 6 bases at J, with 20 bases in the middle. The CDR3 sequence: CASSPPVVLTGPHGYTF. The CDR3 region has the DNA TGTGCCAGCTCACCACCGGTGGTTTTGACGGGGCCGCATGGCTACACCTTC.

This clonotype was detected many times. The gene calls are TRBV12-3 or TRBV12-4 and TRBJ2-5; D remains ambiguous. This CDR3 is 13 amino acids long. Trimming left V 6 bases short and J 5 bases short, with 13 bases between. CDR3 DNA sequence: TGTGCCAGCAGCTGGATCGTCGGGGAGACCCAGTACTTC. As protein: CASSWIVGETQYF.

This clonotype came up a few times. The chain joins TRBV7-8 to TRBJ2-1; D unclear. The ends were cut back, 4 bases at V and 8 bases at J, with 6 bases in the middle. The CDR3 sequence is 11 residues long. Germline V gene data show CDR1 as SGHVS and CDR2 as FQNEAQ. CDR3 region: CASSSDYEQFF. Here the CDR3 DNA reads TGTGCCAGCAGCTCCGACTATGAGCAGTTCTTC.

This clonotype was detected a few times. This chain's CDR3 is CASSRLPGLPAEAFF. In DNA, the CDR3 is TGCGCCAGCAGCCGGCTGCCTGGACTCCCGGCCGAAGCTTTCTTT. The chain is built from TRBV4-1 and TRBJ1-1; D unclear. V was cut by 4 bases and J by 8 bases, with 20 bases left in between. Germline assignment: CDR1 MGHRA and CDR2 YSYEKL. The CDR3 spans 15 residues.

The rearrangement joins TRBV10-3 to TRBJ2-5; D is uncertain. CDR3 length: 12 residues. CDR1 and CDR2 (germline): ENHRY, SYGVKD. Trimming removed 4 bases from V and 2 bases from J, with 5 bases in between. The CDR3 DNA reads TGTGCCATCAGTGGGGCTCAAGAGACCCAGTACTTC. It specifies CAISGAQETQYF.

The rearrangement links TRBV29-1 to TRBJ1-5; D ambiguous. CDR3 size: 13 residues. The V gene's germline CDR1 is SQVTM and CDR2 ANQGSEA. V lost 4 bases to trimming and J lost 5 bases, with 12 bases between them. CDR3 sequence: CSVGFKTDQPQHF. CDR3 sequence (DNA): TGCAGCGTTGGATTTAAAACGGATCAGCCCCAGCATTTT.

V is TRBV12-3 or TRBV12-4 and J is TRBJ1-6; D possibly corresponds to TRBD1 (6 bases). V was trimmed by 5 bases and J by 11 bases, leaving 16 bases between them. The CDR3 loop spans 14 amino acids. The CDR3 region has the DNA TGTGCCAGCAGTGGCGGGGGGCGCCAGACACCCCTCCACTTT. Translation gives CASSGGGRQTPLHF.

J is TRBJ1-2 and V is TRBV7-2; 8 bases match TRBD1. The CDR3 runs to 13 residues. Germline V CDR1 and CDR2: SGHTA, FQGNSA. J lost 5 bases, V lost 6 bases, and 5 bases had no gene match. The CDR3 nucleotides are TGTGCCAGCAGGCTGACAGGGGAATATGGCTACACCTTC. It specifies CASRLTGEYGYTF.

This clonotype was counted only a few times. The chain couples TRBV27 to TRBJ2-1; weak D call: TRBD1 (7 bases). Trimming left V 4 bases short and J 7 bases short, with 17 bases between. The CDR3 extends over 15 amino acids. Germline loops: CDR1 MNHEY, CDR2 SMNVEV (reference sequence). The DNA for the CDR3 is TGTGCCAGCAGTTGGCAGGGGGGCGCAGGAAATGAGCAGTTCTTC. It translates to CASSWQGGAGNEQFF.

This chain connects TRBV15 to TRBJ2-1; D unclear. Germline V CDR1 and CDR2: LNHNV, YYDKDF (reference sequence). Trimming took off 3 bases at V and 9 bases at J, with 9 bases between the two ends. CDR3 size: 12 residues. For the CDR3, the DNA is TGTGCCACCAGCAGCCGTGGCGGTGAGCAGTTCTTC. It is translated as CATSSRGGEQFF.

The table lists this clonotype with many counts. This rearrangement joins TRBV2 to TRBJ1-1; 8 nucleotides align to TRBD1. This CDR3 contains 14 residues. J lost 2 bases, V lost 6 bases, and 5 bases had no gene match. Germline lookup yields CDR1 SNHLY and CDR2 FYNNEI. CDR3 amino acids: CASSGQGGNTEAFF. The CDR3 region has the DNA TGTGCCAGCAGCGGACAGGGCGGTAACACTGAAGCTTTCTTT.

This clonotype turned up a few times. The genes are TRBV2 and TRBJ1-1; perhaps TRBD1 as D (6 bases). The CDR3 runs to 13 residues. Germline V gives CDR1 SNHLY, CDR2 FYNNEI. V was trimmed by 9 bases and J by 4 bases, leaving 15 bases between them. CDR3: CASRREQGTEAFF. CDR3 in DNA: TGTGCCAGTAGACGGGAACAGGGCACTGAAGCTTTCTTT.

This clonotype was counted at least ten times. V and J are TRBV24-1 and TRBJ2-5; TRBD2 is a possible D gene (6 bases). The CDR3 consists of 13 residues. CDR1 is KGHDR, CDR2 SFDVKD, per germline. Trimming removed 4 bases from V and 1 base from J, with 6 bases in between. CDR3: CATSDGSQETQYF. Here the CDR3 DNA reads TGTGCCACCAGTGACGGGAGCCAAGAGACCCAGTACTTC.

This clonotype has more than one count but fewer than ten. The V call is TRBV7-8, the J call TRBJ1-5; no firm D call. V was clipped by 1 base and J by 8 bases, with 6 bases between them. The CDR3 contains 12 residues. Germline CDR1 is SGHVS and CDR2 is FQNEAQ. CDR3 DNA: TGTGCCAGCAGCTTAGTTTTCGAGCCCCAGCATTTT. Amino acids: CASSLVFEPQHF.

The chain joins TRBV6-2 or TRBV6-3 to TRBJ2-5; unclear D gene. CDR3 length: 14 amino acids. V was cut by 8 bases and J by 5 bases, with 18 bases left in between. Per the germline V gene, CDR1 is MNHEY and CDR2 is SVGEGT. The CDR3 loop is CASYGAGSGETQYF. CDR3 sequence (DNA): TGTGCCAGCTACGGAGCTGGGTCCGGCGAGACCCAGTACTTC.

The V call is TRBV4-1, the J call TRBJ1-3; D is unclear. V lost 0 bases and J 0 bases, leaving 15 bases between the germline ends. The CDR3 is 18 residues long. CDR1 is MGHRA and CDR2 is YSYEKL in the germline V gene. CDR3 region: CASSQEPGDQSSGNTIYF. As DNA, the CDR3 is TGCGCCAGCAGCCAAGAACCTGGAGACCAATCCTCTGGAAACACCATATATTTT.

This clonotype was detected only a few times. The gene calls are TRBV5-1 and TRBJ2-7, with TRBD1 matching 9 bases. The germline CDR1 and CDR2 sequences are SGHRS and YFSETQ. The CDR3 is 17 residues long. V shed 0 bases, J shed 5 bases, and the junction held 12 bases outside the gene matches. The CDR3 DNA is TGCGCCAGCAGCTTGGCGTGTTCAGGACAGGGGATTAACGAGCAGTACGTC. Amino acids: CASSLACSGQGINEQYV.

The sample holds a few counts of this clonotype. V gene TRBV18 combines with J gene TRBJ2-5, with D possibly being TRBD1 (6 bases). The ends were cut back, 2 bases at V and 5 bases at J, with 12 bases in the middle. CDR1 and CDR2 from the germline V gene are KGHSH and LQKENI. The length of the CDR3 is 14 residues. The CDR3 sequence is CASSPVTGVETQYF. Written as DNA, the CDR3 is TGTGCCAGCTCACCAGTGACAGGAGTTGAGACCCAGTACTTC.

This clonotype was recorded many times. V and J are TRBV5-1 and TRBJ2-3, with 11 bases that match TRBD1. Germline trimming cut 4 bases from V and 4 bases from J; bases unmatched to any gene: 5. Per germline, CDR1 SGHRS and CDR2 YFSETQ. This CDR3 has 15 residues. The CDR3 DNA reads TGCGCCAGCAGCCTGCCGGGACAGGGGGCAGATACGCAGTATTTT. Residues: CASSLPGQGADTQYF.

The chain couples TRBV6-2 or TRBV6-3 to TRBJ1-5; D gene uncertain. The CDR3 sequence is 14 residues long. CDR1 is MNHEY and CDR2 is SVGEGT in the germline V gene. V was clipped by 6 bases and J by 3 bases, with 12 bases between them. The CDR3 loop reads CASRESRYNQPQHF. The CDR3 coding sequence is TGTGCCAGCAGGGAGTCCCGGTACAATCAGCCCCAGCATTTT.